What follows is one T cell receptor beta chain and its context. What it binds is not known. Libraries were prepared by immunoSEQ multiplex PCR; TCRdb keeps only in-frame clonotypes and omits some of them. The top ten hold over 1.5% of the sample, which has almost 400,000 clones, about 88% seen once. V gave up 5 bases and J gave up 6 bases; unmatched junction bases: 11. CDR1 is GTSNPN and CDR2 is SVGIG in the germline V gene (reference sequence). This CDR3 is built from 15 residues. The data are from a study of Ad26.COV2.S vaccination and SARS-CoV-2 variants. Study-level background: A COV1001 Ad26.COV2.S trial-arm participant provided the sample. The vaccine Ad26.COV2.S was put into the muscle once, or twice with 56 days between.

The treatment denotes: roughly 18 received Ad26.COV2.S at low or high dose, single or two shots; about five received placebo; per-sample allocation not given. Day 63 after the first injection of vaccine or placebo was the sampling time. General observations from the study: It was reported that spike-specific CD8+ and CD4+ T cell responses were substantially broad after vaccination. Vaccinees displayed broader spike-specific TCR repertoires than placebo recipients.

Here the sequenced sample was peripheral blood, taken in a trial of Ad26.COV2.S vaccine versus placebo. The V gene is TRBV30, the J gene TRBJ2-3, with 10 positions matching TRBD2. This clonotype was sampled from a person aged 18-60 years who received the Ad26.COV2.S COVID-19 vaccine or a placebo. The CDR3 loop reads CAWGKAGGPLDTQYF. The CDR3, as DNA: TGTGCCTGGGGAAAAGCGGGAGGGCCATTGGATACGCAGTATTTT. The full variable domain, its missing parts supplied by reference TRBV30 and TRBJ2-3, is SQTIHQWPATLVQPVGSPLSLECTVEGTSNPNLYWYRQAAGRGLQLLFYSVGIGQISSEVPQNLSASRPQDRQFILSSKKLLLSDSGFYLCAWGKAGGPLDTQYFGPGTRLTVL.